These 26 T cell receptor beta chains originate from one sample sequenced in a study of CD8 T cells in ankylosing spondylitis. Each CDR3 protein is one row after TCRdb ran MiXCR on the 5' RACE reads. The data contain about 27,000 distinct CDR3 sequences, 7.9% of them singletons. Sequencing was done on a sample of blood. These TCRs come from a male donor with ankylosing spondylitis or in good health (not recorded which).

In this sample, this clonotype turned up a few times. This rearrangement joins TRBV12-3 or TRBV12-4 to TRBJ2-5, with D unresolved. V dropped 6 bases and J dropped 3 bases, with 11 bases sitting between them. The CDR3 consists of 13 residues. The CDR3 protein is CASSPDGEETQYF. DNA for the CDR3: TGTGCCAGCAGCCCGGACGGAGAAGAGACCCAGTACTTC.

This clonotype was detected many times. The V and J genes are TRBV12-3 or TRBV12-4 and TRBJ1-1; D perhaps matches TRBD1 (5 bases). The CDR3 length is 11 residues. Trimming removed 9 bases from V and 8 bases from J, with 13 bases in between. The CDR3 DNA follows: TGTGCCAGTAGCGCTGGGGCCGAAGCTTTCTTT. This gives the protein CASSAGAEAFF.

This clonotype was counted a few times. V gene TRBV7-2 combines with J gene TRBJ2-2, with TRBD1 as a possible D gene (5 bases). The CDR3 is 15 residues long. Germline lookup yields CDR1 SGHTA and CDR2 FQGNSA. Between the trimmed V and J ends, which lost 5 bases and 0 bases, there was a span of 10 bases. This CDR3 reads CASSRGAPNTGELFF. Here the CDR3 DNA reads TGTGCCAGCAGCAGGGGTGCGCCGAACACCGGGGAGCTGTTTTTT.

This clonotype was counted a few times. The chain links TRBV7-9 to TRBJ2-5; perhaps TRBD2 as D (5 bases). Germline CDR1 is SEHNR and CDR2 is FQNEAQ (reference sequence). Deletions cut 5 bases from V and 5 bases from J, with 12 bases between. The CDR3 length is 13 residues. The CDR3 reads CASSDRRGETQYF. The CDR3 region has the DNA TGTGCCAGCAGCGATCGCCGGGGTGAGACCCAGTACTTC.

The chain has TRBV10-3 and TRBJ2-1, with D tentatively TRBD2 (6 bases). The CDR3 length is 13 residues. In germline, CDR1 is ENHRY, CDR2 SYGVKD. V was shortened by 6 bases and J by 9 bases, with 15 bases between the two germline ends. The CDR3 nucleotides are TGTGCCATCAGAGGGACCGGCGGGGCTGAGCAGTTCTTC. It translates to CAIRGTGGAEQFF.

This clonotype came up a few times. The chain has TRBV2 and TRBJ2-1, with 9 nucleotides matching TRBD2. The CDR3 runs 15 residues. V shed 5 bases, J shed 10 bases, and the junction held 12 bases outside the gene matches. Germline V gene lookup returns CDR1 SNHLY and CDR2 FYNNEI. The CDR3 DNA reads TGTGCCAGCAGTCGACAGCTAGCGGGAACCCGGGAGCAGTTCTTC. It is translated as CASSRQLAGTREQFF.

This clonotype was counted between two and nine times. The chain recombines TRBV27 with TRBJ2-7, with D possibly matching TRBD2 (6 bases). Germline CDR1 is MNHEY and CDR2 is SMNVEV (reference sequence). The ends were cut back, 7 bases at V and 0 bases at J, with 16 bases in the middle. The CDR3 length is 15 residues. As DNA, the CDR3 is TGTGCCAGCAACGCCCGGGGGAGGAGCTCCTACGAGCAGTACTTC. Protein: CASNARGRSSYEQYF.

The genes are TRBV20-1 and TRBJ2-7; TRBD2 matches 8 bases. V lost 0 bases to trimming and J lost 4 bases; unmatched junction nucleotides: 11. The CDR3 totals 16 residues. CDR1 DFQATT and CDR2 SNEGSKA come from the germline V gene (reference sequence). The CDR3 protein is CSARDATIAGRYEQYF. The DNA of the CDR3 is TGCAGTGCTAGAGATGCCACCATAGCGGGAAGATACGAGCAGTACTTC.

The rearrangement uses TRBV7-6 and TRBJ2-3; 13 bases line up with TRBD2. The germline V gene encodes CDR1 SGHVS and CDR2 FNYEAQ. V shed 5 bases and J 1 base; nucleotides not matched to a gene: 0. The CDR3 is 15 amino acids. CDR3 sequence (DNA): TGTGCCAGCAGCGGACTAGCGGGGGGCACAGATACGCAGTATTTT. It specifies CASSGLAGGTDTQYF.

The chain joins TRBV5-1 to TRBJ2-1; D remains unclear. There are 13 residues in the CDR3. Germline V gene data show CDR1 as SGHRS and CDR2 as YFSETQ. The V and J ends lost 2 bases and 10 bases respectively, with 13 bases between them. The CDR3 is CASSFQPGHEQFF. The DNA for the CDR3 is TGCGCCAGCAGCTTTCAACCAGGCCACGAGCAGTTCTTC.

In its sample, this clonotype was seen a few times. V and J are TRBV6-2 or TRBV6-3 and TRBJ2-7, with D perhaps given as TRBD1 or TRBD2 (5 bases each). The germline gives CDR1 MNHEY, CDR2 SVGEGT. V dropped 6 bases and J dropped 2 bases, with 20 bases sitting between them. The CDR3 spans 16 residues. CDR3 nucleotides: TGTGCCAGCAGCAGCAGGGCGACCCGGACTCCCTACGAGCAGTACTTC. As protein: CASSSRATRTPYEQYF.

This clonotype is medium-sized (0.01 to 0.1%). V is TRBV20-1 and J is TRBJ2-7; D gene ambiguous. Germline V gene data show CDR1 as DFQATT and CDR2 as SNEGSKA (reference sequence). This CDR3 contains 8 residues. CDR3 protein: CSAPRNSV. CDR3 DNA: TGCAGTGCCCCCCGAAACTCGGTC.

This clonotype was detected ten times or more. CDR3 sequence (DNA): TGTGCCAGCAGTCCCCTTGGTAGCGGTAGCTCCTACAATGAGCAGTTCTTC. It encodes CASSPLGSGSSYNEQFF. V and J are TRBV27 and TRBJ2-1; D might be TRBD2 (6 bases). This CDR3 contains 17 residues. Germline V lookup: CDR1 MNHEY, CDR2 SMNVEV (reference sequence). Trimming left V 5 bases short and J 0 bases short, with 17 bases between.

This clonotype was seen only a few times. The chain carries TRBV4-3 and TRBJ2-2; TRBD2 agrees at 8 bases. Germline V gene sequence: CDR1 LGHNA, CDR2 YSLEER. V shed 0 bases and J 6 bases; nucleotides not matched to a gene: 6. This CDR3 is built from 16 residues. The CDR3 DNA is TGCGCCAGCAGCCAAGATTTGACTAGCGTTTCCGGGGAGCTGTTTTTT. Translating gives CASSQDLTSVSGELFF.

V gene TRBV5-1 combines with J gene TRBJ1-3; D call uncertain. CDR1 and CDR2 from the germline V gene are SGHRS and YFSETQ. This CDR3 is 15 amino acids long. V dropped 0 bases and J dropped 0 bases, with 7 bases sitting between them. The CDR3 bases are TGCGCCAGCAGCTTGGGGCCGAACTCTGGAAACACCATATATTTT. Protein product: CASSLGPNSGNTIYF.

This clonotype was recorded many times. The CDR3 coding sequence is TGCAGCGGTTCCCCCGGACAGAGCACAGATACGCAGTATTTT. Its translation is CSGSPGQSTDTQYF. This chain uses TRBV29-1 with TRBJ2-3; maybe TRBD1 (6 bases). The length of the CDR3 is 14 residues. Germline V CDR1 and CDR2: SQVTM, ANQGSEA. Trimming stripped 7 bases from V and 0 bases from J, with 14 bases between.

Here the CDR3 DNA reads TGCGCCAGCAGCGGAGGGACAGGGGGCACAGATACGCAGTATTTT. Protein: CASSGGTGGTDTQYF. V is TRBV5-1 and J is TRBJ2-3, with 10 bases identical to TRBD1. The CDR3 length is 15 residues. Germline V CDR1 and CDR2: SGHRS, YFSETQ. The V and J ends lost 4 bases and 1 base, in that order; junction bases with no gene match: 3.

This clonotype occurred a few times. The J gene is TRBJ2-3, the V gene TRBV11-3; 7 nucleotides line up with TRBD1. CDR1 and CDR2 from the germline V gene are SGHNT and YENEEA. This CDR3 spans 15 amino acids. With 5 bases clipped from V and 1 base from J, the junction kept 6 bases outside the gene matches. Written as DNA, the CDR3 is TGTGCCAGCAGCGGCCGGACAGGACGCACAGATACGCAGTATTTT. Translated: CASSGRTGRTDTQYF.

J is TRBJ2-2 and V is TRBV20-1; 7 bases fit TRBD2. CDR1 DFQATT and CDR2 SNEGSKA come from the germline V gene (reference sequence). V was clipped by 6 bases and J by 8 bases; unmatched bases: 6. This CDR3 has 12 residues. The chain's CDR3 is CSAGGISGELFF. The CDR3 DNA is TGCAGTGCCGGGGGGATTTCGGGGGAGCTGTTTTTT.

Note on this clonotype: The junction departs from the called germline gene at one end, perhaps through a read error. The chain joins TRBV20-1 to TRBJ1-4, with D perhaps matching TRBD1 (5 bases). Germline V gene lookup returns CDR1 DFQATT and CDR2 SNEGSKA (reference sequence). The CDR3 is 14 residues long. The CDR3 protein is CSARDSRGIEELFF. CDR3 nucleotides: TGCAGTGCTAGAGATTCGAGGGGAATTGAAGAACTGTTTTTT.

This clonotype was recorded at least ten times. The rearrangement links TRBV6-1 to TRBJ2-7; 7 nucleotides agree with TRBD2. Unmatched junction bases numbered 8, after V lost 2 bases and J lost 4 bases. The CDR3 has 15 residues. Germline CDR1 MNHNS, CDR2 SASEGT. In nucleotides, the CDR3 is TGTGCCAGCAGTGAATTCCGGTTGGGGGGGTACGAGCAGTACGTC. It codes for CASSEFRLGGYEQYV.

The sample holds a few counts of this clonotype. V gene TRBV28 combines with J gene TRBJ2-7; D may be TRBD1 or TRBD2 (5 bases each). V was shortened by 5 bases and J by 3 bases, with 14 bases between the two germline ends. The CDR3 loop spans 14 amino acids. CDR1 MDHEN and CDR2 SYDVKM come from the germline V gene. As DNA, the CDR3 is TGTGCCAGCAGTATTGGGACGTATAGCTACGAGCAGTACTTC. It specifies CASSIGTYSYEQYF.

This clonotype was observed a few times. The genes are TRBV5-1 and TRBJ2-2; no definite D call. The V and J ends lost 0 bases and 0 bases respectively, with 6 bases between them. The length of the CDR3 is 15 residues. Germline V CDR1 and CDR2: SGHRS, YFSETQ. The CDR3 DNA reads as TGCGCCAGCAGCTTGGGACTCCCGAACACCGGGGAGCTGTTTTTT. Amino acid sequence: CASSLGLPNTGELFF.

This clonotype was observed many times. The chain combines TRBV10-3 with TRBJ2-1; 9 bases align to TRBD1. In germline, CDR1 is ENHRY, CDR2 SYGVKD. Trimming at V came to 2 bases and at J to 8 bases, leaving 4 bases not matched to a gene. The CDR3 spans 14 residues. The CDR3 coding sequence is TGTGCCATCAGTGAGCTTGGGACAGGGTATGAGCAGTTCTTC. It is translated as CAISELGTGYEQFF.

The chain is built from TRBV7-9 and TRBJ2-7; D remains unclear. Trimming cost V 1 base and J 4 bases, with 11 bases left between them. CDR1 and CDR2 from the germline V gene are SEHNR and FQNEAQ (reference sequence). This CDR3 is 14 amino acids long. CDR3 DNA: TGTGCCAGCAGCTTAGTGGGGTCCTGGTACGAGCAGTACTTC. It specifies CASSLVGSWYEQYF.

This clonotype was counted many times. CDR3 sequence: CASSLFPGELFF. The CDR3 nucleotides read TGCGCCAGCAGCTTGTTCCCCGGGGAGCTGTTTTTT. The chain uses TRBV5-1 and TRBJ2-2; D call uncertain. Per germline, CDR1 SGHRS and CDR2 YFSETQ. The CDR3 is 12 amino acids. V lost 1 base to trimming and J lost 6 bases, with 4 bases between them.